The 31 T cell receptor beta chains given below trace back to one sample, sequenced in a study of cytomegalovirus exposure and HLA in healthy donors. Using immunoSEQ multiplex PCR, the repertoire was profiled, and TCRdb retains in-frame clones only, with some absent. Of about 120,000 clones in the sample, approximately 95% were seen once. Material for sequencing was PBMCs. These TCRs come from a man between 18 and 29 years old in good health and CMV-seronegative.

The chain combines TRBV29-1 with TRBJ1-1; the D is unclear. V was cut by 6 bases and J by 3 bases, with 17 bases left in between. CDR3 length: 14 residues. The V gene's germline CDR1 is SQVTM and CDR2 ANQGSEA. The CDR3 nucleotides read TGCAGCGTGCGGAAAATTAGTAGCGACACTGAAGCTTTCTTT. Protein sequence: CSVRKISSDTEAFF. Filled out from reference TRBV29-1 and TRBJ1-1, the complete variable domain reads SAVISQKPSRDICQRGTSLTIQCQVDSQVTMMFWYRQQPGQSLTLIATANQGSEATYESGFVIDKFPISRPNLTFSTLTVSNMSPEDSSIYLCSVRKISSDTEAFFGQGTRLTVV.

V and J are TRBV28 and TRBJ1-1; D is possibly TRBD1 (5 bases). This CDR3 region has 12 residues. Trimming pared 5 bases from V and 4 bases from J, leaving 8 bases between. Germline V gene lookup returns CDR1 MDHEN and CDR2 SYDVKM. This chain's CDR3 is CASSQDSTEAFF. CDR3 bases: TGTGCCAGCAGTCAAGACAGCACTGAAGCTTTCTTT.

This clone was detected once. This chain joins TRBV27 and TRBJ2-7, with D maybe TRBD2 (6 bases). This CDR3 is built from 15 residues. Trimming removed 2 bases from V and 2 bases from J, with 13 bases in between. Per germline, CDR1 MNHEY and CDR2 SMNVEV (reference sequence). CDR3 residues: CASSLKGLATYEQYF. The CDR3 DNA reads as TGTGCCAGCAGTTTAAAGGGACTCGCTACCTACGAGCAGTACTTC.

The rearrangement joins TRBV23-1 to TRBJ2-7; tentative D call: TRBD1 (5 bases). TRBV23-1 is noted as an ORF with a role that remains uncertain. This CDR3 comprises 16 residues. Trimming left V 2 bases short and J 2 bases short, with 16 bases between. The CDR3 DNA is TGCGCCAGCAGTCAAAGTCGGAAGGGGATACCCTACGAGCAGTACTTC. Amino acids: CASSQSRKGIPYEQYF.

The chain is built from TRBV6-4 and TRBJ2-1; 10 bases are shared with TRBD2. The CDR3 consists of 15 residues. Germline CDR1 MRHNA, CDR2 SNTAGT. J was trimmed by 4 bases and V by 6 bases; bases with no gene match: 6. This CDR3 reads CASSPGLAVYNEQFF. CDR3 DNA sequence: TGTGCCAGCAGCCCCGGACTAGCGGTGTACAATGAGCAGTTCTTC.

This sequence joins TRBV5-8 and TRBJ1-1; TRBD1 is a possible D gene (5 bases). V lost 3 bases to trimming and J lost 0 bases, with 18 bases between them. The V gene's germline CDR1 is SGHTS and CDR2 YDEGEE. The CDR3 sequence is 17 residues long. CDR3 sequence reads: CASSYLGGFWMNTEAFF. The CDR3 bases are TGTGCCAGCAGCTACCTCGGGGGGTTCTGGATGAACACTGAAGCTTTCTTT.

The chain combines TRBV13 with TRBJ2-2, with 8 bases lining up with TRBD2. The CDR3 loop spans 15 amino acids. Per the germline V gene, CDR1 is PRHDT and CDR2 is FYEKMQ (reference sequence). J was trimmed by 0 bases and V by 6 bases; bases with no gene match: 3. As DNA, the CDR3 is TGTGCCAGCAGTCTAGCGGGCCCGAACACCGGGGAGCTGTTTTTT. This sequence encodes CASSLAGPNTGELFF.

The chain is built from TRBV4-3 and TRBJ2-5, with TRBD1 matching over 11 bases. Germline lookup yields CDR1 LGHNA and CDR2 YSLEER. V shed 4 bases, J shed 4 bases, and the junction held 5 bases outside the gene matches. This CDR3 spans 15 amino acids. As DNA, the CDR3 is TGCGCCAGCAGCCCAACGGGACAGGGGGGAGAGACCCAGTACTTC. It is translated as CASSPTGQGGETQYF.

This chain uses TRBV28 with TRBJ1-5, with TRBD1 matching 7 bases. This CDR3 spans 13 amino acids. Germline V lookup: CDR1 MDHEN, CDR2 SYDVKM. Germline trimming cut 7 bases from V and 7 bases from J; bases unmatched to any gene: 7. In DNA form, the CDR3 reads TGTGCCAGCAACCCACAGGGGTACCAGCCCCAGCATTTT. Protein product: CASNPQGYQPQHF.

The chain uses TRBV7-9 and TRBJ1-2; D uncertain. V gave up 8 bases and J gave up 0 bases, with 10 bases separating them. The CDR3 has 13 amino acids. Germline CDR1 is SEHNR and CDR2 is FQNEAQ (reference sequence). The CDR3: CASALAANYGYTF. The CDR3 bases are TGTGCCAGCGCCCTGGCAGCTAACTATGGCTACACCTTC. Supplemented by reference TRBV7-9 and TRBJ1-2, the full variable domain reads DTGVSQNPRHKITKRGQNVTFRCDPISEHNRLYWYRQTLGQGPEFLTYFQNEAQLEKSRLLSDRFSAERPKGSFSTLEIQRTEQGDSAMYLCASALAANYGYTFGSGTRLTVV.

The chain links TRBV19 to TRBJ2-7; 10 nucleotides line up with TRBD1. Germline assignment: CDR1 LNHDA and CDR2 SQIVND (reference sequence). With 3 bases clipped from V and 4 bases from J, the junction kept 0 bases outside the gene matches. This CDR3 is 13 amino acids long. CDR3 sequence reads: CASSMDRGYEQYF. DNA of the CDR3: TGTGCCAGTAGTATGGACAGGGGGTACGAGCAGTACTTC.

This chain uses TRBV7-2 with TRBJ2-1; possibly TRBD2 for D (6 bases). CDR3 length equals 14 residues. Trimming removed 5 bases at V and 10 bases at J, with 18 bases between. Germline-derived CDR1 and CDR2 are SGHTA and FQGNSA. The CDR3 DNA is TGTGCCAGCAGCGCCACACTACCGGCGGGGGAGCAGTTCTTC. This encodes CASSATLPAGEQFF.

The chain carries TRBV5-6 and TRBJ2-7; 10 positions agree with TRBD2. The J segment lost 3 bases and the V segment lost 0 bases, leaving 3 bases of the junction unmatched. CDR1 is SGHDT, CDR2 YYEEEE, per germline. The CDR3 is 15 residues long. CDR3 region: CASSLAASGSYEQYF. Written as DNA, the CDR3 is TGTGCCAGCAGCTTGGCGGCTAGCGGGAGCTACGAGCAGTACTTC.

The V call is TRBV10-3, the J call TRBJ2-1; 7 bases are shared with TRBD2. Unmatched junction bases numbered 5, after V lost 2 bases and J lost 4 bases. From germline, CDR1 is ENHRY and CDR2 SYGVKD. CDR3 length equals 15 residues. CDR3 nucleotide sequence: TGTGCCATCAGTGAGGCCAGCGGGATGTACAATGAGCAGTTCTTC. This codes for CAISEASGMYNEQFF.

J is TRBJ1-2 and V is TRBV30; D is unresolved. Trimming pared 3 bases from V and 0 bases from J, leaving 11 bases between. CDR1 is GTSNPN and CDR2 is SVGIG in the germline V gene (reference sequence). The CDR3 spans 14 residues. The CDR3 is CAWSQGRANYGYTF. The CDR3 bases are TGTGCCTGGAGCCAAGGGAGGGCTAACTATGGCTACACCTTC.

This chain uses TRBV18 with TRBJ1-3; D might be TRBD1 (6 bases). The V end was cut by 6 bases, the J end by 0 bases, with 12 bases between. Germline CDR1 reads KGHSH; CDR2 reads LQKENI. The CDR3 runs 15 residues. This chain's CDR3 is CASSHRDNSGNTIYF. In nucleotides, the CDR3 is TGTGCCAGCTCCCACCGGGACAACTCTGGAAACACCATATATTTT.

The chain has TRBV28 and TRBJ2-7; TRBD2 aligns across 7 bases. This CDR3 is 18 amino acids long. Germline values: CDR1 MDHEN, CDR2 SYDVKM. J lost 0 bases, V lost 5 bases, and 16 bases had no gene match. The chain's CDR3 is CASSPWGVAGLSSYEQYF. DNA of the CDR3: TGTGCCAGCAGTCCCTGGGGGGTAGCGGGTCTTAGCTCCTACGAGCAGTACTTC.

DNA for the CDR3: TGTGCCAGCAGCGTAGTAGGGGGATGGACTGAAGCTTTCTTT. It specifies CASSVVGGWTEAFF. This chain connects TRBV9 to TRBJ1-1; D possibly corresponds to TRBD1 (6 bases). The CDR3 runs to 14 residues. The V end was cut by 0 bases, the J end by 5 bases, with 11 bases between. Germline lookup yields CDR1 SGDLS and CDR2 YYNGEE.

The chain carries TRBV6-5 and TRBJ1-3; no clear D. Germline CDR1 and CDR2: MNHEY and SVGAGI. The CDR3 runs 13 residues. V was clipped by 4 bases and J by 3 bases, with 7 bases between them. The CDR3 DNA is TGTGCCAGCAGTTCCAGGTTTGGAAACACCATATATTTT. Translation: CASSSRFGNTIYF.

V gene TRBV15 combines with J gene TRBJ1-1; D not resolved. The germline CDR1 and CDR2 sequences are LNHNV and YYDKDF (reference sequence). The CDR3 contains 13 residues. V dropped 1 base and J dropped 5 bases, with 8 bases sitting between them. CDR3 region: CATSRGRRTEAFF. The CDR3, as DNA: TGTGCCACCAGCAGAGGTAGGAGAACTGAAGCTTTCTTT.

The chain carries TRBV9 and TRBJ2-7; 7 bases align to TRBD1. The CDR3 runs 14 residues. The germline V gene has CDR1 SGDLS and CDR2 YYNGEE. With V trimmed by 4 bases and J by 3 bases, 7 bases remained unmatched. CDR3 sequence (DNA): TGTGCCAGCAGCTCGCCGGACAGGTTCTACGAGCAGTACTTC. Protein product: CASSSPDRFYEQYF.

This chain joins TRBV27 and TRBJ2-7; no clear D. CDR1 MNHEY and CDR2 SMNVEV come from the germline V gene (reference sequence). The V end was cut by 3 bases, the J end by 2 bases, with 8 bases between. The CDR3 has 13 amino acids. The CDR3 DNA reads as TGTGCCAGCAGTTTCACGAGCACCTACGAGCAGTACTTC. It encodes CASSFTSTYEQYF.

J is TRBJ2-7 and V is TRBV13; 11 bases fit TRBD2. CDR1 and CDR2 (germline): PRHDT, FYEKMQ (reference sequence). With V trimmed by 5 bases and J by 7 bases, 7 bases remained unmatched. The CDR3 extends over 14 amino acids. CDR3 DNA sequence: TGTGCCAGCAGCCTACCCGGGACTAGCGGAGAGCAGTACTTC. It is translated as CASSLPGTSGEQYF.

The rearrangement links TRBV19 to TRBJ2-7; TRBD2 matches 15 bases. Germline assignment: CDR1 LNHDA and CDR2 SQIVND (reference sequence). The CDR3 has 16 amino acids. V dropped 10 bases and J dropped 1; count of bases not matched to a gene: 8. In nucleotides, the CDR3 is TGTGCCACCAAGGGACTAGCGGGAGGTAATTCCTACGAGCAGTACTTC. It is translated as CATKGLAGGNSYEQYF.

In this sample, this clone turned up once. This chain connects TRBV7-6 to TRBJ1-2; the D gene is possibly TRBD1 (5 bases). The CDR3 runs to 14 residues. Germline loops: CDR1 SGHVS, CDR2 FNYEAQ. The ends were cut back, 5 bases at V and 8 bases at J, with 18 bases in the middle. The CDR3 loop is CASSPPGTPAGYTF. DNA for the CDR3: TGTGCCAGCAGCCCCCCCGGGACTCCAGCGGGCTACACCTTC.

CDR3 protein: CASSVLGVVDGYTF. The DNA of the CDR3 is TGTGCCAGCAGTGTTTTAGGGGTGGTAGATGGCTACACCTTC. The chain uses TRBV2 and TRBJ1-2, with D maybe TRBD1 (5 bases). This CDR3 has 14 residues. Germline CDR1 SNHLY, CDR2 FYNNEI. The V end was cut by 4 bases, the J end by 6 bases, with 15 bases between.

The DNA for the CDR3 is TGTGCCTGGAGGCTTGGACAGGGTCAATCAGCTTTCTTT. Amino acid sequence: CAWRLGQGQSAFF. This chain connects TRBV30 to TRBJ1-1; 8 bases are a match to TRBD1. Germline assignment: CDR1 GTSNPN and CDR2 SVGIG (reference sequence). With V trimmed by 3 bases and J by 10 bases, 10 bases remained unmatched. The CDR3 runs to 13 residues.

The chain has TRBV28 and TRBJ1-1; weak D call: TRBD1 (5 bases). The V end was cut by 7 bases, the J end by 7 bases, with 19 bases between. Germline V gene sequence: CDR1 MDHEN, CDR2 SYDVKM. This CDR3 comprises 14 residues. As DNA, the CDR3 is TGTGCCAGCACCACGCAGGGCACTCCATATGAAGCTTTCTTT. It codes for CASTTQGTPYEAFF.

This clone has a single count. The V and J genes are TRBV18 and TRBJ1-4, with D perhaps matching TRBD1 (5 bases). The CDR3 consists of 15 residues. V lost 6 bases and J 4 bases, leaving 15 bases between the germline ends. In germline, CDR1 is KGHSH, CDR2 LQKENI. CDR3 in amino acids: CASSHPGLYNEKLFF. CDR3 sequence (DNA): TGTGCCAGCTCTCATCCGGGACTGTATAATGAAAAACTGTTTTTT.

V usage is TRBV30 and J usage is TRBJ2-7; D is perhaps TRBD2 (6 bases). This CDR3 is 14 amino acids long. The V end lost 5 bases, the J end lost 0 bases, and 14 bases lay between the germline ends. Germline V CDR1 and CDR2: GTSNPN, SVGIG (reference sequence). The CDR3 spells CAWGGTGNSYEQYF. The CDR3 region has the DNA TGTGCCTGGGGGGGGACGGGGAACTCCTACGAGCAGTACTTC.

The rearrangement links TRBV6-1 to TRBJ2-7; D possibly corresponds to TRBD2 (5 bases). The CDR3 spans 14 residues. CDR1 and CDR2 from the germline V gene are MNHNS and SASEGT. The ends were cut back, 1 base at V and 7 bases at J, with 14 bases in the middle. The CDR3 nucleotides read TGTGCCAGCAGTGAAGTACGGGGTAGAGATGAGCAGTACTTC. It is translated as CASSEVRGRDEQYF.